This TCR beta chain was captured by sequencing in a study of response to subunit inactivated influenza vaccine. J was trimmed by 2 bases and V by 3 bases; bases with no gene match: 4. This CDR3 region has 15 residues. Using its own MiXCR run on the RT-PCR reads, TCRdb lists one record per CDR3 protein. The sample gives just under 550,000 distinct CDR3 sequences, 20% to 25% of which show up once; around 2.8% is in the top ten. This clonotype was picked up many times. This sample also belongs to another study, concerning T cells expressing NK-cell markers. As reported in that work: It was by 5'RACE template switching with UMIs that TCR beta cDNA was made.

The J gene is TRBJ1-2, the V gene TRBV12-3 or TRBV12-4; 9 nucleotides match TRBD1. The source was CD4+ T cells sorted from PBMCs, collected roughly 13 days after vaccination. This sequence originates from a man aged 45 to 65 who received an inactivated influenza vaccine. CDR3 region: CASSLDRGRNYGYTF. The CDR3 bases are TGTGCCAGCAGTTTGGACAGGGGAAGGAACTATGGCTACACCTTC.